These 11 T cell receptor beta chains share one sample of origin, sequenced in a study of shared clonotypes between healthy human individuals. Sequenced by immunoSEQ multiplex PCR; TCRdb stores in-frame clones only, minus some. The data contain around 560,000 clones, around 96% of them singletons. Naive-designated CD8 cells lacked CD45RO, were positively enriched for CCR7, and omitted terminally differentiated effector memory CD45RA+ cells. Sample: naive CD8+ T cells sorted from blood. The receptors derive from a woman aged 25-40 years in good health.

The CDR3 sequence: CASSQGFGQGFDSNQPQHF. In DNA form, the CDR3 reads TGTGCCAGCAGCCAAGGGTTCGGACAGGGATTTGATAGCAATCAGCCCCAGCATTTT. The chain has TRBV7-9 and TRBJ1-5; 8 bases agree with TRBD1. The V and J ends lost 5 bases and 0 bases, in that order; junction bases with no gene match: 15. The V gene's germline CDR1 is SEHNR and CDR2 FQNEAQ (reference sequence). CDR3 size: 19 residues. The whole variable domain, filled in from reference TRBV7-9 and TRBJ1-5, reads DTGVSQNPRHKITKRGQNVTFRCDPISEHNRLYWYRQTLGQGPEFLTYFQNEAQLEKSRLLSDRFSAERPKGSFSTLEIQRTEQGDSAMYLCASSQGFGQGFDSNQPQHFGDGTRLSIL.

The chain uses TRBV5-1 and TRBJ2-3; TRBD1 aligns across 8 bases. The ends lost 0 bases at V and 5 bases at J; junction bases unmatched: 8. This CDR3 has 16 amino acids. The germline V gene has CDR1 SGHRS and CDR2 YFSETQ. The CDR3 sequence is CASSLARTGMGDTQYF. Written as DNA, the CDR3 is TGCGCCAGCAGCTTGGCCAGGACAGGGATGGGAGATACGCAGTATTTT.

This rearrangement joins TRBV2 to TRBJ2-2, with 8 bases lining up with TRBD2. This CDR3 spans 14 amino acids. With 5 bases clipped from V and 6 bases from J, the junction kept 5 bases outside the gene matches. Looked up from germline, CDR1 is SNHLY and CDR2 is FYNNEI. CDR3 sequence: CASSPGLVSGELFF. DNA for the CDR3: TGTGCCAGCAGTCCGGGACTAGTATCCGGGGAGCTGTTTTTT.

This clone came up once. The V gene is TRBV27, the J gene TRBJ1-4, with D perhaps TRBD1 (6 bases). The CDR3 contains 18 residues. V lost 6 bases and J 4 bases, leaving 24 bases between the germline ends. Germline V lookup: CDR1 MNHEY, CDR2 SMNVEV (reference sequence). The CDR3 spells CASRARGRLTMVNEKLFF. The CDR3 bases are TGTGCCAGCAGGGCCCGGGGGCGCCTCACTATGGTTAATGAAAAACTGTTTTTT.

The chain has TRBV28 and TRBJ1-1; D call uncertain. The CDR3 is 14 amino acids. V was shortened by 5 bases and J by 6 bases, with 16 bases between the two germline ends. Germline assignment: CDR1 MDHEN and CDR2 SYDVKM. CDR3 coding DNA: TGTGCCAGCAGTCAAGAAAACTCCCGGGCTGAAGCTTTCTTT. Residues: CASSQENSRAEAFF.

For this clone: This CDR3 is also generated by other DNA sequences in the sample. CDR3 region: CASSSGQSYEQYF. In DNA form, the CDR3 reads TGTGCCAGCAGCTCGGGACAGAGCTACGAGCAGTACTTC. The V gene is TRBV5-4, the J gene TRBJ2-7; 7 nucleotides line up with TRBD1. The CDR3 extends over 13 amino acids. Germline V gene data show CDR1 as SGHNT and CDR2 as YYREEE (reference sequence). V was clipped by 3 bases and J by 3 bases; unmatched bases: 3.

The chain combines TRBV27 with TRBJ2-3; D is possibly TRBD1 or TRBD2 (5 bases each). Trimming left V 3 bases short and J 2 bases short, with 9 bases between. Germline V gene data show CDR1 as MNHEY and CDR2 as SMNVEV (reference sequence). The CDR3 extends over 14 amino acids. CDR3 protein: CASSFFGATDTQYF. The DNA of the CDR3 is TGTGCCAGCAGTTTCTTCGGGGCCACAGATACGCAGTATTTT.

This chain joins TRBV6-5 and TRBJ1-1, with unresolved D. CDR3 size: 14 residues. Trimming left V 2 bases short and J 5 bases short, with 12 bases between. CDR1 MNHEY and CDR2 SVGAGI come from the germline V gene. The CDR3 loop reads CASSYQVPGTEAFF. CDR3 sequence (DNA): TGTGCCAGCAGTTACCAGGTCCCGGGTACTGAAGCTTTCTTT.

In the case of this clone: Mismatch with germline at one junction end may stem from a read error. The J gene is TRBJ2-1, the V gene TRBV28, with TRBD2 matching 12 bases. Per the germline V gene, CDR1 is MDHEN and CDR2 is SYDVKM. CDR3 length: 17 amino acids. This CDR3 reads CASRLTSGGNSYNEQFF. The CDR3 DNA is TGTGCCAGCCGTTTGACTAGCGGGGGAAACTCCTACAATGAGCAGTTCTTC.

The CDR3 reads CASSPPTGKTEAFF. The CDR3 DNA reads TGTGCCAGCAGCCCCCCGACAGGGAAAACTGAAGCTTTCTTT. This chain links TRBV11-1 with TRBJ1-1; TRBD1 agrees at 7 bases. Losses at the gene ends were 5 bases for V and 5 bases for J; bases not matched to a gene: 8. Germline V lookup: CDR1 SGHAT, CDR2 FQDESV (reference sequence). The CDR3 runs to 14 residues.

The J gene is TRBJ1-1, the V gene TRBV27, with D unresolved. V shed 4 bases and J shed 1 base, with 4 bases lying between them. Germline CDR1 and CDR2: MNHEY and SMNVEV (reference sequence). CDR3 size: 12 residues. CDR3 region: CASSSPNTEAFF. In DNA form, the CDR3 reads TGTGCCAGCAGTTCCCCGAACACTGAAGCTTTCTTT.